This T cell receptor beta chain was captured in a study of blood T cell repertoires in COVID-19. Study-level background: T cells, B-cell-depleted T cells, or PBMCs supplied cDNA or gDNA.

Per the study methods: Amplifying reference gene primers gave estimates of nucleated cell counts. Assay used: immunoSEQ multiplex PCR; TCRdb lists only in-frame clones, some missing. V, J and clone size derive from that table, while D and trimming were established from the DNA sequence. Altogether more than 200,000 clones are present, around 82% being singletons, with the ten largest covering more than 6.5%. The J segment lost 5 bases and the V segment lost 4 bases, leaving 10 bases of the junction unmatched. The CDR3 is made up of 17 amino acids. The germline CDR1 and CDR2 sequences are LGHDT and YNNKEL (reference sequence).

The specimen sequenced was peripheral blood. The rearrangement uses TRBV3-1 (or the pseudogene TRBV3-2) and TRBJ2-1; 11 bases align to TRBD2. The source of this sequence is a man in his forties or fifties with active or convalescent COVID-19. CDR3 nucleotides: TGTGCCAGCAGCCTCATAGCTAGCGGGGGGACTAACAATGAGCAGTTCTTC. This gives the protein CASSLIASGGTNNEQFF.